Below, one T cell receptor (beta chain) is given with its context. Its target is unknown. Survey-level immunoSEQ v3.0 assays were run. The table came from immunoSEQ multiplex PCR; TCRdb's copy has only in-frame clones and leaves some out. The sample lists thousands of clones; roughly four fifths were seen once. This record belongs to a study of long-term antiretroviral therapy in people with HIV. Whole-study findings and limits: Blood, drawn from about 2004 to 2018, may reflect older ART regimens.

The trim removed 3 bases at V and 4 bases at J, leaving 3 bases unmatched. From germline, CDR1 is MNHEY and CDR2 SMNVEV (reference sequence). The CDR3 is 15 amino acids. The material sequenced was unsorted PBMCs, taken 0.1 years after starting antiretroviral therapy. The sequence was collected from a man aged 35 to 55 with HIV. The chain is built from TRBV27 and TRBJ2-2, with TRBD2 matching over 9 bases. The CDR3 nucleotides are TGTGCCAGCAGTTTCCGTAGCGGGGGCACCGGGGAGCTGTTTTTT. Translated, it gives CASSFRSGGTGELFF.